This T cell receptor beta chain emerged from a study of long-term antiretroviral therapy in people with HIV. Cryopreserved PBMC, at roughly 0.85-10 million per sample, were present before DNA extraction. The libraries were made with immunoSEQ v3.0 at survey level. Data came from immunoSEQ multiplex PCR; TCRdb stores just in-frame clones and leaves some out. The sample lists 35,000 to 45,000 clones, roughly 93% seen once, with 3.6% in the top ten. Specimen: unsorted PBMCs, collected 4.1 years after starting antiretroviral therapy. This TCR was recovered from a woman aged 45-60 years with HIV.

The CDR3 is CASSDRTGRRETQYF. The CDR3 DNA reads TGTGCCAGCAGTGATAGGACAGGGAGGCGGGAGACCCAGTACTTC. The chain uses TRBV6-1 and TRBJ2-5; 8 bases line up with TRBD1. The CDR3 sequence is 15 residues long. The V and J ends lost 3 bases and 5 bases, in that order; junction bases with no gene match: 8. Germline CDR1 MNHNS, CDR2 SASEGT.